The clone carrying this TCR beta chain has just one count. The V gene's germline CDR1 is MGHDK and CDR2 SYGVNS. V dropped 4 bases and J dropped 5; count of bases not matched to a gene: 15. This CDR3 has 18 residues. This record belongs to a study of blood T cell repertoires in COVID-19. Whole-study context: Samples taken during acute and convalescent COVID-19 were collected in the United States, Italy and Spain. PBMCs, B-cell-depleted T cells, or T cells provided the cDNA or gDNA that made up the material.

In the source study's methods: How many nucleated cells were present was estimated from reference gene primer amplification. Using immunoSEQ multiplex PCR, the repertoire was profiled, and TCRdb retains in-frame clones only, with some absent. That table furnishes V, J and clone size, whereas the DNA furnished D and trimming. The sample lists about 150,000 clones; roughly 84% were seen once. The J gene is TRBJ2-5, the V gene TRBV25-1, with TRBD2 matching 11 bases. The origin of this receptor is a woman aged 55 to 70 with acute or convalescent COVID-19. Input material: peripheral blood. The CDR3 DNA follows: TGTGCCAGCAGTGCCGGGCTCGCTAGCGGGGGGCCGGCGGAGACCCAGTACTTC. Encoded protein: CASSAGLASGGPAETQYF.